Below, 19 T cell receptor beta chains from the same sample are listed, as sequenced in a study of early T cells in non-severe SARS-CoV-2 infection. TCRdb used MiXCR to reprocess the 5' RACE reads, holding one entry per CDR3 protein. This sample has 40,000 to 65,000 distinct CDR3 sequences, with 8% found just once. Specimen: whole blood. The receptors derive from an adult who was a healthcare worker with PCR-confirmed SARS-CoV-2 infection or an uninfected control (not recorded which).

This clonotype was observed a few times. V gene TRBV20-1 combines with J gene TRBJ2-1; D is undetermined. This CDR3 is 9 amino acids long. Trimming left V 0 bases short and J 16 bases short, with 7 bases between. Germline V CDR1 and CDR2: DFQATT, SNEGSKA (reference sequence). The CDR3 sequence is CSARDREFF. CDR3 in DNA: TGCAGTGCTAGAGATAGGGAATTCTTC.

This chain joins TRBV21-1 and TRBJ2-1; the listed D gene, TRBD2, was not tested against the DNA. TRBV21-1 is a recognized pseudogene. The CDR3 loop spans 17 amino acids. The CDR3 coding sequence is TGTGCCAGCAGCAACCGGGAGGGGCATAGCTCCTACAATGAGCAGTTCTTC. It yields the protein CASSNREGHSSYNEQFF.

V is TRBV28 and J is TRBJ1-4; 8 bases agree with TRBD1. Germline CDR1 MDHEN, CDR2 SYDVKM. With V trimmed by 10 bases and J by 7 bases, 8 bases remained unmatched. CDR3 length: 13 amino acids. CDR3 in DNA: TGTGCCATCACGGACAGGGAGGGTGAAAAACTGTTTTTT. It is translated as CAITDREGEKLFF. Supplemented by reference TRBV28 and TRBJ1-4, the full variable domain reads DVKVTQSSRYLVKRTGEKVFLECVQDMDHENMFWYRQDPGLGLRLIYFSYDVKMKEKGDIPEGYSVSREKKERFSLILESASTNQTSMYLCAITDREGEKLFFGSGTQLSVL.

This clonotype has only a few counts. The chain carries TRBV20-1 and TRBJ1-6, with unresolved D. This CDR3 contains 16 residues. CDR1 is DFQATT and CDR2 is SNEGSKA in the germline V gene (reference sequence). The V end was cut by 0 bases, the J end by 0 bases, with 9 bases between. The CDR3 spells CSARDQRSSYNSPLHF. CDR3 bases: TGCAGTGCTAGAGATCAAAGGAGCTCCTATAATTCACCCCTCCACTTT.

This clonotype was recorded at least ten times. This chain's CDR3 is CASSLTTATDTQYF. In DNA form, the CDR3 reads TGTGCCAGCAGCTTGACTACCGCCACAGATACGCAGTATTTT. The V call is TRBV5-4, the J call TRBJ2-3; the D is unclear. The V and J ends lost 1 base and 2 bases respectively, with 8 bases between them. Germline CDR1 and CDR2: SGHNT and YYREEE (reference sequence). This CDR3 has 14 amino acids. Looking up the rest from reference TRBV5-4 and TRBJ2-3 gives the full variable domain: ETGVTQSPTHLIKTRGQQVTLRCSSQSGHNTVSWYQQALGQGPQFIFQYYREEENGRGNFPPRFSGLQFPNYSSELNVNALELDDSALYLCASSLTTATDTQYFGPGTRLTVL.

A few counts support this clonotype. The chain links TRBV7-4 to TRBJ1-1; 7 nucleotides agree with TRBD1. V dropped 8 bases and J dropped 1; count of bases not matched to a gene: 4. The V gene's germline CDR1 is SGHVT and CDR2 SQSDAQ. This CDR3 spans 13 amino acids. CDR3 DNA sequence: TGTGCCAGCGACGGGACAGCGAACACTGAAGCTTTCTTT. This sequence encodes CASDGTANTEAFF. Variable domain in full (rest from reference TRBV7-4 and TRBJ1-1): GAGVSQSPRYKVAKRGRDVALRCDSISGHVTLYWYRQTLGQGSEVLTYSQSDAQRDKSGRPSGRFSAERPERSVSTLKIQRTEQGDSAVYLCASDGTANTEAFFGQGTRLTVV.

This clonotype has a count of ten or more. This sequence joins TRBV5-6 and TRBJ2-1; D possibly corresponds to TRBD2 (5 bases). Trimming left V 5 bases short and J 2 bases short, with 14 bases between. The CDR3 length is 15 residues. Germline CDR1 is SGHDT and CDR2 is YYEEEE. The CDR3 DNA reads TGTGCCAGCAGTTCCCTCTTGAGGGCCTACAATGAGCAGTTCTTC. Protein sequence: CASSSLLRAYNEQFF.

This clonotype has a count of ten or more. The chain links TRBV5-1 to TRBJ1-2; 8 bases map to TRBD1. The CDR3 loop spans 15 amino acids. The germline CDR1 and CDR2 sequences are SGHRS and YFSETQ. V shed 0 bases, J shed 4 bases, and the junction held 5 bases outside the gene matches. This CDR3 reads CASSLAIGQGYGYTF. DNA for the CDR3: TGCGCCAGCAGCTTGGCCATCGGACAGGGCTATGGCTACACCTTC.

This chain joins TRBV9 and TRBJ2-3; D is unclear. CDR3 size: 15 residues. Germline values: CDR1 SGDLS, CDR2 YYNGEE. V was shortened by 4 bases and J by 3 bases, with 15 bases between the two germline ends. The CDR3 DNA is TGTGCCAGCAGCACATCGGGTCTGGGGACAGATACGCAGTATTTT. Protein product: CASSTSGLGTDTQYF.

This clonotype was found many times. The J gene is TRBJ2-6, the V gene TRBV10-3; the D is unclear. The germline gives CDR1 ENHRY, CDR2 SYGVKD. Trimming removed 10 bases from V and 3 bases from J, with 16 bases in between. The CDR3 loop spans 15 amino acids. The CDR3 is CASRGTDFGANVLTF. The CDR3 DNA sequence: TGTGCCAGCCGAGGCACGGATTTTGGGGCCAACGTCCTGACTTTC.

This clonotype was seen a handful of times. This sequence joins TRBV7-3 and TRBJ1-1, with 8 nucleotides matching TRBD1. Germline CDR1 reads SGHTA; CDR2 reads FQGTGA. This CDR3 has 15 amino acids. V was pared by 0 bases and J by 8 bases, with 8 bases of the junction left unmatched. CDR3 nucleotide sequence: TGTGCCAGCAGCTTAACCCCGGGACAGGTTGGCGAAGCTTTCTTT. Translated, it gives CASSLTPGQVGEAFF. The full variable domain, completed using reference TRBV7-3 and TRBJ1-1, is GAGVSQTPSNKVTEKGKYVELRCDPISGHTALYWYRQSLGQGPEFLIYFQGTGAADDSGLPNDRFFAVRPEGSVSTLKIQRTERGDSAVYLCASSLTPGQVGEAFFGQGTRLTVV.

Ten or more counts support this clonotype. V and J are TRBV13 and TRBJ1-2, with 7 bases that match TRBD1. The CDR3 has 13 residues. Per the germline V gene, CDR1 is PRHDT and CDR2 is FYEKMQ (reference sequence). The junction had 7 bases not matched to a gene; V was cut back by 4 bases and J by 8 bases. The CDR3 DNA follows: TGTGCCAGCAGCTACCTTCAGGGGGAAGGCTACACCTTC. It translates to CASSYLQGEGYTF.

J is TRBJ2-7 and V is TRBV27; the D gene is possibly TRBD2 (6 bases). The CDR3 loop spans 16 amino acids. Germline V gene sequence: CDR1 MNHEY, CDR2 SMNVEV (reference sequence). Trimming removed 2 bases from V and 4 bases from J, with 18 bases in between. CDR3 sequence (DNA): TGTGCCAGCAGTTTAAACTTCCCTAGCGTCGAGTACGAGCAGTACTTC. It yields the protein CASSLNFPSVEYEQYF.

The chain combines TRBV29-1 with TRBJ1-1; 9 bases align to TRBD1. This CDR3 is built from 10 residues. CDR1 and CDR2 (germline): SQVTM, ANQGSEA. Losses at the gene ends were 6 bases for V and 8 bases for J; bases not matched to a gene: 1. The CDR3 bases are TGCAGCGTCGGGACAGGGGAAGCTTTCTTT. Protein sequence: CSVGTGEAFF. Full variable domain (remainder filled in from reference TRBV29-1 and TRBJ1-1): SAVISQKPSRDICQRGTSLTIQCQVDSQVTMMFWYRQQPGQSLTLIATANQGSEATYESGFVIDKFPISRPNLTFSTLTVSNMSPEDSSIYLCSVGTGEAFFGQGTRLTVV.

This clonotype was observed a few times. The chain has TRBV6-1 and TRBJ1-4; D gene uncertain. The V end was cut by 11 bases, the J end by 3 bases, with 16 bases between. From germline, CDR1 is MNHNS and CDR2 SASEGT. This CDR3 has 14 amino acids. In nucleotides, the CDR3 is TGTGCCGGCTCAGGAGACTGGGCTAATGAAAAACTGTTTTTT. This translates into CAGSGDWANEKLFF.

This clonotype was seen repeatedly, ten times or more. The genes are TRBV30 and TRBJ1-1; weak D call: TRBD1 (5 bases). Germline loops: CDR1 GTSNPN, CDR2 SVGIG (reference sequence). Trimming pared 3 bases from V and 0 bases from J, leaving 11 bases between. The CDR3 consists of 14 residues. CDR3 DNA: TGTGCCTGGAGGGTCCCAGGGTTGAACACTGAAGCTTTCTTT. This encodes CAWRVPGLNTEAFF.

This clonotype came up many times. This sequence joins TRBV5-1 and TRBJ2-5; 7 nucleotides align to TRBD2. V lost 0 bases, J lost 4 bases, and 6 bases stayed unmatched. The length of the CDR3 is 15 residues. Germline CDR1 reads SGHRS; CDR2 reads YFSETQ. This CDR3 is CASSLGLAEPETQYF. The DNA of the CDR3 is TGCGCCAGCAGCTTGGGACTAGCTGAGCCAGAGACCCAGTACTTC.

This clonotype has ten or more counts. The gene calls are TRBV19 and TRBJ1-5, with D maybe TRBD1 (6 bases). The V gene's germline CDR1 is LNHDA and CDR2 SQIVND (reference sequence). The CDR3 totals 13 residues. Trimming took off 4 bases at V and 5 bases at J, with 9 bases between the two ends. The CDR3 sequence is CASSTQGYQPQHF. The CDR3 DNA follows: TGTGCCAGTAGTACACAGGGATATCAGCCCCAGCATTTT. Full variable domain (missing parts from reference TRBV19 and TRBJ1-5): DGGITQSPKYLFRKEGQNVTLSCEQNLNHDAMYWYRQDPGQGLRLIYYSQIVNDFQKGDIAEGYSVSREKKESFPLTVTSAQKNPTAFYLCASSTQGYQPQHFGDGTRLSIL.

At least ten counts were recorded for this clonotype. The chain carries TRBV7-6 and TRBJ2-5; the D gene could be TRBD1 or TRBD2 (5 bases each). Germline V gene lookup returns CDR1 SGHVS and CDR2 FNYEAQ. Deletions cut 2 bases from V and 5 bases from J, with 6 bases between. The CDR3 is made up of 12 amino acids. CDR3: CASSLWGETQYF. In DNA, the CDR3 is TGTGCCAGCAGCTTATGGGGGGAGACCCAGTACTTC.